These 31 T cell receptor beta chains were all obtained from the same sample, sequenced in a study of control samples from healthy donors and cancer patients. The data were produced by immunoSEQ multiplex PCR, yet TCRdb's version contains in-frame clones alone and is incomplete. The sample lists 120,000 or so clones; about nine tenths were seen once. Sequencing input: blood. The receptors were gathered from a man in his forties or fifties in good health.

The chain has TRBV7-2 and TRBJ1-2; 12 bases match TRBD1. CDR3 length: 15 residues. The junction had 10 bases not matched to a gene; V was cut back by 7 bases and J by 7 bases. Germline CDR1 and CDR2: SGHTA and FQGNSA. The CDR3 DNA sequence: TGTGCCAGCACCGCGAGCGGGACAGGGGGCTTTGGCTACACCTTC. Translation: CASTASGTGGFGYTF.

V gene TRBV29-1 combines with J gene TRBJ2-7, with TRBD1 as a possible D gene (6 bases). From germline, CDR1 is SQVTM and CDR2 ANQGSEA. The CDR3 covers 13 residues. V was cut by 2 bases and J by 0 bases, with 8 bases left in between. The CDR3: CSVELDSSYEQYF. CDR3 coding DNA: TGCAGCGTTGAACTGGACAGCTCCTACGAGCAGTACTTC.

The V call is TRBV9, the J call TRBJ1-1, with D tentatively TRBD1 (6 bases). The germline V gene has CDR1 SGDLS and CDR2 YYNGEE. The CDR3 runs to 14 residues. V lost 4 bases to trimming and J lost 5 bases, with 15 bases between them. As DNA, the CDR3 is TGTGCCAGCAGCTTACAGGGAGGTCGGACTGAAGCTTTCTTT. This translates into CASSLQGGRTEAFF.

The gene calls are TRBV12-2 and TRBJ1-2. TRBV12-2 is assigned pseudogene status. The CDR3 runs to 18 residues. The chain's CDR3 is CASRLVLCRPGTNYGYTF. The CDR3 DNA follows: TGTGCAAGTCGCTTAGTCCTGTGTCGTCCAGGGACCAACTATGGCTACACCTTC.

This chain uses TRBV7-2 with TRBJ2-5, with D hard to call. The CDR3 length is 14 residues. Trimming took 1 base from V and 2 from J, leaving 8 bases between them. Per germline, CDR1 SGHTA and CDR2 FQGNSA. In nucleotides, the CDR3 is TGTGCCAGCAGCTTAGTGGCGGTTCAAGAGACCCAGTACTTC. Its protein is CASSLVAVQETQYF.

The chain is built from TRBV6-5 and TRBJ1-1; D may be TRBD1 (5 bases). CDR3 length equals 15 residues. V lost 4 bases, J lost 4 bases, and 16 bases lay in between. Germline V gene lookup returns CDR1 MNHEY and CDR2 SVGAGI. CDR3 bases: TGTGCCAGCAGTTGGAGGGCAGGGACGGGCACTGAAGCTTTCTTT. Protein: CASSWRAGTGTEAFF.

The CDR3 region is CATSDPLGVSTDTQYF. The CDR3 coding sequence is TGTGCCACCAGTGATCCGCTCGGGGTAAGCACAGATACGCAGTATTTT. The V gene is TRBV24-1, the J gene TRBJ2-3; perhaps TRBD2 as D (5 bases). The CDR3 runs to 16 residues. With 3 bases removed from V and 0 bases from J, the gap between germline ends came to 12 bases. Germline loops: CDR1 KGHDR, CDR2 SFDVKD.

The CDR3 sequence is CASSHDRGSGNTIYF. DNA for the CDR3: TGTGCCAGCAGTCACGACCGAGGGTCTGGAAACACCATATATTTT. The chain uses TRBV6-5 and TRBJ1-3; D is undetermined. Trimming removed 5 bases at V and 1 base at J, with 12 bases between. The V gene's germline CDR1 is MNHEY and CDR2 SVGAGI. The CDR3 length is 15 residues.

V usage is TRBV4-3 and J usage is TRBJ2-2; perhaps TRBD2 as D (6 bases). The CDR3 contains 17 residues. Germline lookup yields CDR1 LGHNA and CDR2 YSLEER. V lost 1 base to trimming and J lost 2 bases, with 14 bases between them. This CDR3 is CASSQVWGGDNTGELFF. The CDR3 bases are TGCGCCAGCAGCCAAGTATGGGGCGGGGACAACACCGGGGAGCTGTTTTTT.

The V call is TRBV5-1, the J call TRBJ1-2, with unresolved D. V was trimmed by 3 bases and J by 1 base, leaving 7 bases between them. Germline-derived CDR1 and CDR2 are SGHRS and YFSETQ. This CDR3 is 13 amino acids long. CDR3 nucleotide sequence: TGCGCCAGCAGCTCGTCTTTTAACTATGGCTACACCTTC. Amino acids: CASSSSFNYGYTF.

This CDR3 reads CASSIESWDYSNQPQHF. CDR3 nucleotide sequence: TGTGCCAGTAGTATAGAAAGTTGGGATTATAGCAATCAGCCCCAGCATTTT. V gene TRBV19 combines with J gene TRBJ1-5, with D hard to call. This CDR3 has 17 residues. Germline V gives CDR1 LNHDA, CDR2 SQIVND (reference sequence). The V end lost 0 bases, the J end lost 0 bases, and 12 bases lay between the germline ends.

This chain connects TRBV5-4 to TRBJ2-7, with 8 bases lining up with TRBD2. The V gene's germline CDR1 is SGHNT and CDR2 YYREEE (reference sequence). The J segment lost 0 bases and the V segment lost 2 bases, leaving 4 bases of the junction unmatched. CDR3 length: 15 amino acids. CDR3 loop: CASSLVGGDSYEQYF. The CDR3 bases are TGTGCCAGCAGCTTAGTCGGGGGGGACTCCTACGAGCAGTACTTC.

The rearrangement links TRBV2 to TRBJ1-5, with D unresolved. This CDR3 comprises 16 residues. Germline-derived CDR1 and CDR2 are SNHLY and FYNNEI. V shed 2 bases and J shed 0 bases, with 11 bases lying between them. The CDR3 region is CASSEWVGDSNQPQHF. CDR3 in DNA: TGTGCCAGCAGTGAATGGGTAGGAGATAGCAATCAGCCCCAGCATTTT. The full variable domain, completed using reference TRBV2 and TRBJ1-5, is EPEVTQTPSHQVTQMGQEVILRCVPISNHLYFYWYRQILGQKVEFLVSFYNNEISEKSEIFDDQFSVERPDGSNFTLKIRSTKLEDSAMYFCASSEWVGDSNQPQHFGDGTRLSIL.

The chain recombines TRBV4-3 with TRBJ1-2, with a weak D call TRBD1 (5 bases). Trimming left V 0 bases short and J 1 base short, with 9 bases between. The germline CDR1 and CDR2 sequences are LGHNA and YSLEER. The CDR3 runs 15 residues. Here the CDR3 DNA reads TGCGCCAGCAGCCAAGAGCAGGGAGGTAACTATGGCTACACCTTC. Protein sequence: CASSQEQGGNYGYTF.

CDR3 DNA: TGTGCCAGCAGCTTAAGGGCAGAGCCCCTAAACTATGGCTACACCTTC. Translated, it gives CASSLRAEPLNYGYTF. The chain is built from TRBV7-3 and TRBJ1-2; D is uncertain. The V end lost 1 base, the J end lost 2 bases, and 14 bases lay between the germline ends. The germline V gene has CDR1 SGHTA and CDR2 FQGTGA. This CDR3 has 16 residues.

In nucleotides, the CDR3 is TGTGCCAGCAGCCGCTCCGAGGGGGGGCGAGTGGATACGCAGTATTTT. Translation: CASSRSEGGRVDTQYF. The gene calls are TRBV11-3 and TRBJ2-3, with D possibly TRBD2 on 7 matching bases. Trimming took 5 bases from V and 6 from J, leaving 21 bases between them. Germline-derived CDR1 and CDR2 are SGHNT and YENEEA. The CDR3 extends over 16 amino acids.

CDR3: CAGRHSYNSPLHF. DNA of the CDR3: TGTGCCGGGAGACACAGCTATAATTCACCCCTCCACTTT. The chain has TRBV7-2 and TRBJ1-6; no clear D. The length of the CDR3 is 13 residues. In germline, CDR1 is SGHTA, CDR2 FQGNSA. With 11 bases removed from V and 3 bases from J, the gap between germline ends came to 11 bases. Combining the CDR3 with reference TRBV7-2 and TRBJ1-6 gives the whole variable domain GAGVSQSPSNKVTEKGKDVELRCDPISGHTALYWYRQSLGQGLEFLIYFQGNSAPDKSGLPSDRFSAERTGGSVSTLTIQRTQQEDSAVYLCAGRHSYNSPLHFGNGTRLTVT.

This chain links TRBV7-2 with TRBJ1-5; D is possibly TRBD1 (5 bases). The V and J ends lost 3 bases and 7 bases respectively, with 10 bases between them. This CDR3 is built from 13 residues. Germline V gene lookup returns CDR1 SGHTA and CDR2 FQGNSA. This CDR3 is CASSLRGEQPQHF. CDR3 sequence (DNA): TGTGCCAGCAGCTTGAGGGGAGAACAGCCCCAGCATTTT.

This rearrangement joins TRBV5-6 to TRBJ1-5; D uncertain. In germline, CDR1 is SGHDT, CDR2 YYEEEE. This CDR3 has 18 residues. With 0 bases removed from V and 0 bases from J, the gap between germline ends came to 16 bases. The CDR3 DNA sequence: TGTGCCAGCAGCTTGGCGGCGGGCAGGACTTATAGCAATCAGCCCCAGCATTTT. Its protein product is CASSLAAGRTYSNQPQHF.

This chain joins TRBV18 and TRBJ2-3; 7 bases map to TRBD1. The V and J ends lost 6 bases and 6 bases, in that order; junction bases with no gene match: 3. The germline V gene encodes CDR1 KGHSH and CDR2 LQKENI. The CDR3 covers 12 residues. CDR3 protein: CASSQGEDTQYF. CDR3 in DNA: TGTGCCAGCTCCCAGGGGGAGGATACGCAGTATTTT.

The V and J genes are TRBV18 and TRBJ1-5; D possibly corresponds to TRBD1 (5 bases). Germline loops: CDR1 KGHSH, CDR2 LQKENI. The CDR3 has 13 amino acids. V lost 2 bases and J 4 bases, leaving 6 bases between the germline ends. The CDR3 loop is CASSPGGNQPQHF. DNA for the CDR3: TGTGCCAGCTCACCAGGGGGGAATCAGCCCCAGCATTTT.

V gene TRBV4-3 combines with J gene TRBJ1-2; D is perhaps TRBD1 (5 bases). The CDR3 is made up of 17 amino acids. The V gene lost 0 bases and the J gene lost 1 base, with 15 bases spanning the gap. Germline V CDR1 and CDR2: LGHNA, YSLEER. CDR3 protein: CASSQDRGRFVNYGYTF. The CDR3, as DNA: TGCGCCAGCAGCCAAGATCGGGGCCGTTTTGTTAACTATGGCTACACCTTC.

V usage is TRBV7-2 and J usage is TRBJ2-7; D is perhaps TRBD2 (6 bases). CDR3 size: 15 residues. Trimming took off 10 bases at V and 2 bases at J, with 21 bases between the two ends. The germline V gene has CDR1 SGHTA and CDR2 FQGNSA. The CDR3 DNA is TGTGCCACCGCGGGGAATGGCGGGGTAACCTACGAGCAGTACTTC. It codes for CATAGNGGVTYEQYF.

By share, this clone counts as medium-sized (0.01 to 0.1%). In the same sample, other DNA sequences code for this CDR3. The V gene is TRBV5-8, the J gene TRBJ1-3; 8 bases line up with TRBD1. V lost 3 bases to trimming and J lost 2 bases; unmatched junction nucleotides: 4. Per germline, CDR1 SGHTS and CDR2 YDEGEE. The CDR3 length is 15 residues. This CDR3 is CASSSDRVPGNTIYF. The CDR3 region has the DNA TGTGCCAGCAGCTCGGACAGGGTGCCTGGAAACACCATATATTTT.

The gene calls are TRBV4-3 and TRBJ2-2, with D unresolved. Germline V lookup: CDR1 LGHNA, CDR2 YSLEER. With 6 bases removed from V and 6 bases from J, the gap between germline ends came to 17 bases. CDR3 size: 15 residues. The CDR3, as DNA: TGCGCCAGCAGAGGTGGGGTCCAGATTCCCGGGGAGCTGTTTTTT. Encoded protein: CASRGGVQIPGELFF.

This chain uses TRBV9 with TRBJ1-1; tentatively, D is TRBD1 (6 bases). CDR1 and CDR2 (germline): SGDLS, YYNGEE. The CDR3 is made up of 15 amino acids. V was pared by 3 bases and J by 5 bases, with 17 bases between. CDR3 nucleotides: TGTGCCAGCAGCGCCCAAGCCGGGGGGCTGACTGAAGCTTTCTTT. Translated, it gives CASSAQAGGLTEAFF. Based on the CDR3 plus reference TRBV9 and TRBJ1-1, the full variable domain is DSGVTQTPKHLITATGQRVTLRCSPRSGDLSVYWYQQSLDQGLQFLIQYYNGEERAKGNILERFSAQQFPDLHSELNLSSLELGDSALYFCASSAQAGGLTEAFFGQGTRLTVV.

This chain links TRBV18 with TRBJ2-7; the match to TRBD2 covers 8 bases. The CDR3 runs to 16 residues. Germline V gene sequence: CDR1 KGHSH, CDR2 LQKENI. Trimming at V came to 4 bases and at J to 0 bases, leaving 8 bases not matched to a gene. The CDR3 DNA reads as TGTGCCAGCTCACGACTAGCGCGGATGAACTCCTACGAGCAGTACTTC. It is translated as CASSRLARMNSYEQYF.

The chain employs TRBV10-3 and TRBJ1-1; no reliable D call. The CDR3 runs to 13 residues. Trimming shortened V by 5 bases and J by 2 bases, and 9 bases separated the two germline ends. Germline V gene data show CDR1 as ENHRY and CDR2 as SYGVKD. CDR3 region: CAISQKDNTEAFF. The CDR3 nucleotides read TGTGCCATCAGTCAGAAGGACAACACTGAAGCTTTCTTT.

The chain combines TRBV6-6 with TRBJ2-1; maybe TRBD1 (5 bases). Trimming cost V 7 bases and J 2 bases, with 15 bases left between them. The CDR3 runs 15 residues. The germline V gene encodes CDR1 MNHNY and CDR2 SVGAGI (reference sequence). CDR3 coding DNA: TGTGCCAGCACCTACCAGGGTGGGACCTACAATGAGCAGTTCTTC. Translating it yields CASTYQGGTYNEQFF.

The chain has TRBV6-5 and TRBJ1-1; D gene uncertain. V lost 0 bases and J 7 bases, leaving 9 bases between the germline ends. Germline CDR1 MNHEY, CDR2 SVGAGI. The CDR3 contains 13 residues. Here the CDR3 reads CASSYSGQLEAFF. The CDR3 bases are TGTGCCAGCAGTTACTCCGGGCAGCTTGAAGCTTTCTTT.

This sequence joins TRBV5-1 and TRBJ2-7; 10 bases are shared with TRBD2. The V gene's germline CDR1 is SGHRS and CDR2 YFSETQ. CDR3 size: 14 residues. With V trimmed by 3 bases and J by 2 bases, 2 bases remained unmatched. The CDR3 sequence is CASSSSGGAYEQYF. In nucleotides, the CDR3 is TGCGCCAGCAGCTCGAGCGGGGGGGCCTACGAGCAGTACTTC.